Sequencing of this T cell receptor (beta chain) was carried out in a study of cytomegalovirus exposure and HLA in healthy donors. About the study: As released early, the data held approximately 80 million unique TCRs from HLA-typed donors.

There are 12 residues in the CDR3. Germline V gene sequence: CDR1 LNHDA, CDR2 SQIVND (reference sequence). With 10 bases clipped from V and 7 bases from J, the junction kept 6 bases outside the gene matches. Researchers ran the PCR with 60 Vbeta and 13 Jbeta primers. Sequenced by immunoSEQ multiplex PCR; TCRdb stores in-frame clones only, minus some. This sample carries about 94,000 clones, 81% of them seen once, and the ten largest clones take 10%. V and J are TRBV19 and TRBJ2-5; TRBD1 aligns across 10 bases. The sequenced material came from PBMCs. The receptor comes from a human donor in good health. The CDR3 nucleotides read TGTGCCACCGGGACAGGGGCTGTGACCCAGTACTTC. Protein product: CATGTGAVTQYF.